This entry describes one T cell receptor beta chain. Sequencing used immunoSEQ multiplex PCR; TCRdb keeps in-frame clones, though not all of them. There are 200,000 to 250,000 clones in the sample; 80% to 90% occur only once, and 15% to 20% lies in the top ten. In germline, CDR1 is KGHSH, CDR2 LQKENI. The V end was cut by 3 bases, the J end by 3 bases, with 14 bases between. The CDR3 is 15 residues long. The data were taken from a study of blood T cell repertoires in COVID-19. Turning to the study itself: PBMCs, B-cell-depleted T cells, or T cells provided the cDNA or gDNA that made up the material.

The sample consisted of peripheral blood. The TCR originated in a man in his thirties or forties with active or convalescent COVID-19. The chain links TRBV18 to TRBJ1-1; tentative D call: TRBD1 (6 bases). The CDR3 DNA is TGTGCCAGCTCACCCACAACAGGGAGGGACACTGAAGCTTTCTTT. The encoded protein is CASSPTTGRDTEAFF.